This T cell receptor (beta chain) is drawn from a study of CD8 T cells in ankylosing spondylitis. Overall study results and limits: Several of the motif variants were reported before in synovial fluid and blood from reactive arthritis. Clones linked to disease were reported to show significant enrichment in matched ankylosing spondylitis synovial fluid. Relatively rare in peripheral blood, disease-linked clones were also CD8+.

Researchers built TCR beta libraries using quantitative 5'-RACE with molecular barcodes. TCRdb re-analysed the 5' RACE reads in MiXCR, keeping a single row per CDR3 protein. This table has about 300,000 distinct CDR3 sequences, under 14% appearing once. This clonotype appeared many times. As yet, its antigen is unknown. V was trimmed by 5 bases and J by 1 base, leaving 8 bases between them. The CDR3 spans 13 residues. This rearrangement joins TRBV12-3 or TRBV12-4 to TRBJ1-1; D is uncertain. This receptor was taken from a female donor with ankylosing spondylitis or in good health (not recorded which). Material for sequencing was blood, either unsorted or a sorted T cell fraction (not recorded which). CDR3 bases: TGTGCCAGCAGTATTCAACCGAACACTGAAGCTTTCTTT. Protein product: CASSIQPNTEAFF.